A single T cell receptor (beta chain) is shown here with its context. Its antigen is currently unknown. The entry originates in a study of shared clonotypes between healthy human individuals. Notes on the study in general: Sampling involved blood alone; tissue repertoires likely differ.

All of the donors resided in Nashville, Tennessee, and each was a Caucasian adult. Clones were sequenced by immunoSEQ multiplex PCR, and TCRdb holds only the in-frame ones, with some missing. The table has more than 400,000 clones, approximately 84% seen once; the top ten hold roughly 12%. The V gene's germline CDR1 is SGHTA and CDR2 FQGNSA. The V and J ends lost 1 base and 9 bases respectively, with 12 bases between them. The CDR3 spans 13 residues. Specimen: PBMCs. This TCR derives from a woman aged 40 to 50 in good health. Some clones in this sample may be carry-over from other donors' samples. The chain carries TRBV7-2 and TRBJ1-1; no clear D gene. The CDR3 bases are TGTGCCAGCAGCTTAGTTTTGTCGGCTCAAGCTTTCTTT. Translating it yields CASSLVLSAQAFF. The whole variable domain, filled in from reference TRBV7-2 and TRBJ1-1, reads GAGVSQSPSNKVTEKGKDVELRCDPISGHTALYWYRQSLGQGLEFLIYFQGNSAPDKSGLPSDRFSAERTGGSVSTLTIQRTQQEDSAVYLCASSLVLSAQAFFGQGTRLTVV.